This paragraph reports one T cell receptor beta chain. As yet, its antigen is unknown. Combining a sample-barcoded 5' primer with a J-beta primer mix, a second PCR ran for roughly 7 to 11 cycles. TCRdb analysed the 5' RACE reads with MiXCR anew, one entry per CDR3 protein. The repertoire holds under 1,000,000 distinct CDR3 sequences, with about 47% as singletons. This specimen belongs to a study of blood T cells in healthy people across ages. Study-level background: In model experiments, template switching was able to capture about one barcoded beta molecule for every two T cells that were present.

From germline, CDR1 is SGHRS and CDR2 YFSETQ. Deletions cut 4 bases from V and 8 bases from J, with 15 bases between. The CDR3 is 13 residues long. Study-wide findings and caveats: It was not possible, with unsorted PBMCs, to conclusively compare naive and antigen-experienced cells. Roughly linear age-related decline in beta diversity appeared, significant by age about 37. TCR beta diversity correlated strongly with naive T cell percentage.

Sequencing was carried out using blood. This chain uses TRBV5-1 with TRBJ1-2; unclear D gene. This TCR derives from a man at least 80 years old in good health. The CDR3 loop is CASSQTRTGGYTF. The CDR3 nucleotides read TGCGCCAGCAGCCAGACCAGGACTGGGGGCTACACCTTC.